These 9 T cell receptor beta chains were all obtained from the same sample, sequenced in a study of OX40 agonist ivuxolimab in advanced cancers. TCRdb keeps only in-frame clones here, not all; method: immunoSEQ multiplex PCR. The table includes around 19,000 clones, approximately 90% detected once. Source: CD4+ or CD8+ T cells sorted from blood, taken in a trial of the OX40 agonist ivuxolimab. The origin of the receptors is an adult with an advanced solid tumor such as melanoma, head and neck, liver or kidney cancer.

This chain uses TRBV5-6 with TRBJ2-2; D remains ambiguous. The V end was cut by 0 bases, the J end by 3 bases, with 3 bases between. This CDR3 region has 13 residues. The V gene's germline CDR1 is SGHDT and CDR2 YYEEEE. CDR3 nucleotide sequence: TGTGCCAGCAGCTTGGTGGACACCGGGGAGCTGTTTTTT. Its protein is CASSLVDTGELFF.

The chain links TRBV5-1 to TRBJ2-1; D not resolved. CDR1 and CDR2 (germline): SGHRS, YFSETQ. Trimming removed 0 bases at V and 0 bases at J, with 13 bases between. This CDR3 spans 17 amino acids. Here the CDR3 reads CASSLAAAFSSYNEQFF. CDR3 in DNA: TGCGCCAGCAGCTTGGCCGCGGCTTTCAGCTCCTACAATGAGCAGTTCTTC. Full variable domain (missing parts from reference TRBV5-1 and TRBJ2-1): KAGVTQTPRYLIKTRGQQVTLSCSPISGHRSVSWYQQTPGQGLQFLFEYFSETQRNKGNFPGRFSGRQFSNSRSEMNVSTLELGDSALYLCASSLAAAFSSYNEQFFGPGTRLTVL.

This chain uses TRBV18 with TRBJ2-7; maybe TRBD2 (6 bases). The CDR3 runs to 13 residues. Germline loops: CDR1 KGHSH, CDR2 LQKENI. The V end was cut by 0 bases, the J end by 4 bases, with 7 bases between. CDR3 DNA: TGTGCCAGCTCACCACCGGAGGGTTACGAGCAGTACTTC. It yields the protein CASSPPEGYEQYF.

The gene calls are TRBV13 and TRBJ2-7; 7 nucleotides line up with TRBD1. Germline V gene lookup returns CDR1 PRHDT and CDR2 FYEKMQ (reference sequence). This CDR3 is 14 amino acids long. V was pared by 5 bases and J by 1 base, with 5 bases of the junction left unmatched. The CDR3 is CASSHGTASYEQYF. The CDR3, as DNA: TGTGCCAGCAGCCATGGGACAGCATCCTACGAGCAGTACTTC.

V is TRBV18 and J is TRBJ2-5; D is tentatively TRBD1 or TRBD2 (7 bases each). V was cut by 8 bases and J by 3 bases, with 19 bases left in between. This CDR3 is 15 amino acids long. Germline CDR1 reads KGHSH; CDR2 reads LQKENI. In DNA form, the CDR3 reads TGTGCCAGCAGAGACGTGGGAGGGGGCGAAGAGACCCAGTACTTC. Protein sequence: CASRDVGGGEETQYF.

CDR3 protein: CASRGGTGGFYEQYF. The CDR3 nucleotides read TGTGCCAGCAGGGGCGGGACAGGGGGCTTTTACGAGCAGTACTTC. The rearrangement joins TRBV6-1 to TRBJ2-7; 12 bases are a match to TRBD1. Germline loops: CDR1 MNHNS, CDR2 SASEGT. Trimming removed 6 bases from V and 4 bases from J; junction bases left unmatched: 7. The CDR3 has 15 amino acids.

The genes are TRBV9 and TRBJ1-1; D gene unclear. The CDR3 spans 14 residues. CDR1 and CDR2 (germline): SGDLS, YYNGEE. Deletions cut 3 bases from V and 7 bases from J, with 16 bases between. The CDR3 spells CASSEGVGTGEAFF. DNA for the CDR3: TGTGCCAGCAGCGAGGGCGTTGGCACGGGTGAAGCTTTCTTT.

This clone has a handful of counts. The chain employs TRBV29-1 and TRBJ2-1; possibly TRBD1 for D (5 bases). Germline V CDR1 and CDR2: SQVTM, ANQGSEA. The CDR3 length is 16 residues. V shed 0 bases and J shed 0 bases, with 12 bases lying between them. The CDR3 loop is CSVEDPTGSSYNEQFF. The CDR3 nucleotides read TGCAGCGTTGAAGATCCCACAGGCAGCTCCTACAATGAGCAGTTCTTC.

This chain links TRBV19 with TRBJ1-1, with D unresolved. The ends were cut back, 10 bases at V and 4 bases at J, with 22 bases in the middle. The CDR3 has 15 amino acids. CDR1 and CDR2 from the germline V gene are LNHDA and SQIVND (reference sequence). The CDR3 sequence is CATRPREVYPTEAFF. In nucleotides, the CDR3 is TGTGCCACCCGACCGAGGGAGGTGTATCCCACTGAAGCTTTCTTT.